These T cell receptor beta chains were read from a single sample in a study of blood T cells in healthy people across ages. MiXCR, run by TCRdb on the 5' RACE reads, gives a single entry per CDR3 protein. The sample records about 830,000 distinct CDR3 sequences, around two thirds being singletons. Sample: blood. These receptors all stem from a young man in good health. The CDR3 runs from the conserved cysteine through the conserved F or W. A D gene is named only where the DNA matches it firmly. A row's size may be missing; if present it is once, few, many or a size class.

d_gene: -; abundance: few; v_gene: TRBV30; j_gene: TRBJ1-2; CDR3aa: CAGRALFYGYTF; CDR3nt: TGTGCCGGCCGGGCCCTTTTCTATGGCTACACCTTC
d_gene: -; abundance: -; v_gene: TRBV20-1; j_gene: TRBJ2-3; CDR3aa: CSARGNPGPRTDTQYF; CDR3nt: TGCAGTGCTAGAGGGAACCCGGGACCACGCACAGATACGCAGTATTTT
d_gene: TRBD1; abundance: -; v_gene: TRBV9; j_gene: TRBJ2-7; CDR3aa: CASSEQGQPSYNEQYF; CDR3nt: TGTGCCAGCAGCGAACAGGGGCAGCCCTCCTACAATGAGCAGTACTTC
d_gene: -; abundance: -; v_gene: TRBV25-1; j_gene: TRBJ1-6; CDR3aa: CASSLGLGSPLHF; CDR3nt: TGTGCCAGCAGTCTGGGGTTAGGGTCACCCCTCCACTTT
d_gene: -; abundance: -; v_gene: TRBV2; j_gene: TRBJ2-7; CDR3aa: CASSDEGTEYEQYF; CDR3nt: TGTGCCAGCAGTGATGAGGGGACGGAGTACGAGCAGTACTTC
d_gene: -; abundance: once; v_gene: TRBV7-8; j_gene: TRBJ2-1; CDR3aa: CAWSTREQHNEQFF; CDR3nt: TGTGCCTGGAGTACCAGGGAGCAGCACAATGAGCAGTTCTTC
d_gene: -; abundance: -; v_gene: TRBV11-1; j_gene: TRBJ2-7; CDR3aa: CASSYGTYSYNEQYF; CDR3nt: TGTGCCAGCAGCTACGGGACATATTCCTACAATGAGCAGTACTTC
d_gene: -; abundance: -; v_gene: TRBV6-5; j_gene: TRBJ2-4; CDR3aa: CASSYSGLNIQYF; CDR3nt: TGTGCCAGCAGTTACTCAGGGTTAAACATTCAGTACTTC
d_gene: -; abundance: once; v_gene: TRBV29-1; j_gene: TRBJ1-2; CDR3aa: CSVRPGLGGYGYTF; CDR3nt: TGCAGCGTTCGACCGGGGCTCGGGGGCTATGGCTACACCTTC
d_gene: -; abundance: once; v_gene: TRBV30; j_gene: TRBJ2-5; CDR3aa: CAWRQETQYF; CDR3nt: TGTGCCTGGAGACAAGAGACCCAGTACTTC
d_gene: TRBD1; abundance: -; v_gene: TRBV29-1; j_gene: TRBJ2-1; CDR3aa: CSVEARDREYNEQFF; CDR3nt: TGCAGCGTTGAAGCACGGGACAGGGAGTACAATGAGCAGTTCTTC
d_gene: -; abundance: few; v_gene: TRBV28; j_gene: TRBJ1-2; CDR3aa: CASSIQGVHGYTF; CDR3nt: TGTGCCAGCAGCATACAGGGAGTCCATGGCTACACCTTC
d_gene: -; abundance: -; v_gene: TRBV6-1; j_gene: TRBJ2-1; CDR3aa: CASSQTDSYNEQFF; CDR3nt: TGTGCCAGCAGCCAGACAGACTCCTACAATGAGCAGTTCTTC
d_gene: TRBD2; abundance: -; v_gene: TRBV4-2; j_gene: TRBJ2-3; CDR3aa: CASSPVGGGKLDTQYF; CDR3nt: TGTGCCAGCAGCCCGGTCGGCGGGGGTAAACTAGATACGCAGTATTTT
d_gene: -; abundance: few; v_gene: TRBV10-3; j_gene: TRBJ1-6; CDR3aa: CAISEGRSSYNSPLHF; CDR3nt: TGTGCCATCAGTGAGGGCAGAAGCTCCTATAATTCACCCCTCCACTTT
d_gene: TRBD1; abundance: few; v_gene: TRBV20-1; j_gene: TRBJ2-5; CDR3aa: CSAPRTGPQETQYF; CDR3nt: TGCAGTGCTCCTCGGACAGGGCCCCAAGAGACCCAGTACTTC
d_gene: -; abundance: -; v_gene: TRBV6-5; j_gene: TRBJ2-2; CDR3aa: CASSYWLAGGELFF; CDR3nt: TGTGCCAGCAGTTACTGGCTAGCTGGTGGGGAGCTGTTTTTT
d_gene: TRBD2; abundance: -; v_gene: TRBV4-2; j_gene: TRBJ2-1; CDR3aa: CASSPFGLAGDASYNEQFF; CDR3nt: TGTGCCAGCAGCCCCTTCGGACTAGCGGGGGACGCCTCCTACAATGAGCAGTTCTTC
d_gene: -; abundance: few; v_gene: TRBV2; j_gene: TRBJ2-6; CDR3aa: CAITGSGANVLTF; CDR3nt: TGTGCCATCACAGGGAGTGGGGCCAACGTCCTGACTTTC
d_gene: -; abundance: -; v_gene: TRBV9; j_gene: TRBJ2-7; CDR3aa: CASSASSTGYEQYF; CDR3nt: TGTGCCAGCAGCGCCTCCTCGACTGGGTACGAGCAGTACTTC
d_gene: TRBD1; abundance: few; v_gene: TRBV20-1; j_gene: TRBJ2-1; CDR3aa: CSAPPRQGGYNEQFF; CDR3nt: TGCAGTGCTCCTCCTCGACAGGGTGGTTACAATGAGCAGTTCTTC
d_gene: -; abundance: -; v_gene: TRBV6-5; j_gene: TRBJ1-5; CDR3aa: CASSSEGAYSNQPQHF; CDR3nt: TGTGCCAGCAGCTCCGAAGGAGCATATAGCAATCAGCCCCAGCATTTT
d_gene: TRBD2; abundance: -; v_gene: TRBV9; j_gene: TRBJ2-1; CDR3aa: CASSFPTSGGNNEQFF; CDR3nt: TGTGCCAGCAGCTTCCCGACTAGCGGGGGGAACAATGAGCAGTTCTTC
d_gene: TRBD1; abundance: -; v_gene: TRBV19; j_gene: TRBJ2-7; CDR3aa: CASSINGQGYEQYF; CDR3nt: TGTGCCAGTAGTATCAACGGACAGGGCTACGAGCAGTACTTC
d_gene: -; abundance: -; v_gene: TRBV20-1; j_gene: TRBJ2-5; CDR3aa: CSARDGRQETQYF; CDR3nt: TGCAGTGCTAGAGATGGGCGACAAGAGACCCAGTACTTC
d_gene: TRBD2; abundance: -; v_gene: TRBV7-2; j_gene: TRBJ2-5; CDR3aa: CASSRSSGGYQETQYF; CDR3nt: TGTGCCAGCAGCCGGAGTAGCGGGGGGTACCAAGAGACCCAGTACTTC
d_gene: TRBD1; abundance: many; v_gene: TRBV20-1; j_gene: TRBJ1-6; CDR3aa: CSARGWTGNSPLHF; CDR3nt: TGCAGTGCTAGAGGTTGGACAGGGAATTCACCCCTCCACTTT
d_gene: TRBD1; abundance: -; v_gene: TRBV10-3; j_gene: TRBJ2-7; CDR3aa: CAISESGGTGLYEQYF; CDR3nt: TGTGCCATCAGTGAGTCGGGAGGGACAGGGCTCTACGAGCAGTACTTC
d_gene: TRBD2; abundance: -; v_gene: TRBV28; j_gene: TRBJ2-7; CDR3aa: CASSSGGGSSYNEQYF; CDR3nt: TGTGCCAGCAGTTCCGGCGGGGGAAGCTCCTACAATGAGCAGTACTTC
d_gene: TRBD1; abundance: -; v_gene: TRBV5-4; j_gene: TRBJ2-1; CDR3aa: CASSGGIGQGAIDEQFF; CDR3nt: TGTGCCAGCAGCGGGGGGATTGGACAGGGGGCGATCGATGAGCAGTTCTTC
d_gene: -; abundance: -; v_gene: TRBV29-1; j_gene: TRBJ2-5; CDR3aa: CSVETPTLLETQYF; CDR3nt: TGCAGCGTTGAAACCCCGACCCTGTTGGAGACCCAGTACTTC
d_gene: -; abundance: -; v_gene: TRBV6-4; j_gene: TRBJ2-6; CDR3aa: CASSDFTGANVLTF; CDR3nt: TGTGCCAGCAGTGACTTTACTGGGGCCAACGTCCTGACTTTC
d_gene: -; abundance: -; v_gene: TRBV7-2; j_gene: TRBJ1-4; CDR3aa: CASSSRSGLGEKLFF; CDR3nt: TGTGCCAGCAGCTCCCGATCAGGGCTTGGTGAAAAACTGTTTTTT
d_gene: -; abundance: -; v_gene: TRBV9; j_gene: TRBJ1-1; CDR3aa: CASSVEGRLNTEAFF; CDR3nt: TGTGCCAGCAGCGTAGAAGGCAGGTTGAACACTGAAGCTTTCTTT
d_gene: -; abundance: -; v_gene: TRBV9; j_gene: TRBJ2-1; CDR3aa: CASSIRTGGGDEQFF; CDR3nt: TGTGCCAGCAGCATCAGGACAGGCGGCGGGGATGAGCAGTTCTTC
d_gene: -; abundance: -; v_gene: TRBV21-1; j_gene: TRBJ1-5; CDR3aa: CASSSPGTVDPPQHF; CDR3nt: TGTGCCAGCAGCAGCCCCGGGACAGTAGACCCCCCCCAGCATTTT
d_gene: -; abundance: -; v_gene: TRBV20-1; j_gene: TRBJ1-6; CDR3aa: CSALKRGADSPLHF; CDR3nt: TGCAGTGCCCTCAAGCGTGGTGCAGATTCACCCCTCCACTTT
d_gene: TRBD1; abundance: -; v_gene: TRBV10-3; j_gene: TRBJ2-5; CDR3aa: CATTGGETQYF; CDR3nt: TGTGCCACCACAGGGGGAGAGACCCAGTACTTC
d_gene: -; abundance: -; v_gene: TRBV4-3; j_gene: TRBJ2-7; CDR3aa: CASSQGTRLEQYF; CDR3nt: TGCGCCAGCAGCCAAGGCACAAGACTCGAGCAGTACTTC
d_gene: -; abundance: few; v_gene: TRBV6-2/TRBV6-3; j_gene: TRBJ2-1; CDR3aa: CASSSTWVVEQFF; CDR3nt: TGTGCCAGCAGTTCGACCTGGGTGGTAGAGCAGTTCTTC
d_gene: TRBD1; abundance: few; v_gene: TRBV28; j_gene: TRBJ2-7; CDR3aa: CASGTGPTYEQYF; CDR3nt: TGTGCCAGCGGGACAGGGCCGACCTACGAGCAGTACTTC
d_gene: -; abundance: -; v_gene: TRBV9; j_gene: TRBJ2-3; CDR3aa: CASSVGLASSTDTQYF; CDR3nt: TGTGCCAGCAGCGTAGGGTTAGCGAGTAGCACAGATACGCAGTATTTT
d_gene: TRBD2; abundance: -; v_gene: TRBV20-1; j_gene: TRBJ2-1; CDR3aa: CSALPGLGYNEQFF; CDR3nt: TGCAGTGCTTTACCGGGACTAGGGTACAATGAGCAGTTCTTC
d_gene: TRBD1; abundance: -; v_gene: TRBV20-1; j_gene: TRBJ2-5; CDR3aa: CSPLQRDRSETQYF; CDR3nt: TGCAGTCCCTTACAGAGGGACAGATCAGAGACCCAGTACTTC
d_gene: TRBD2; abundance: few; v_gene: TRBV7-2; j_gene: TRBJ2-7; CDR3aa: CASSMLAGNPYEQYF; CDR3nt: TGTGCCAGCAGCATGCTAGCGGGGAATCCCTACGAGCAGTACTTC
d_gene: -; abundance: -; v_gene: TRBV28; j_gene: TRBJ2-5; CDR3aa: CASSLRGRERETQYF; CDR3nt: TGTGCCAGCAGTTTAAGGGGCCGGGAGAGGGAGACCCAGTACTTC
d_gene: TRBD2; abundance: -; v_gene: TRBV14; j_gene: TRBJ2-5; CDR3aa: CASNSLGRETQYF; CDR3nt: TGTGCCAGCAACTCCCTCGGGAGGGAGACCCAGTACTTC
d_gene: -; abundance: -; v_gene: TRBV6-2/TRBV6-3; j_gene: TRBJ2-5; CDR3aa: CASSYLYSQETQYF; CDR3nt: TGTGCCAGCAGTTACCTATATAGCCAGGAGACCCAGTACTTC
d_gene: TRBD1; abundance: -; v_gene: TRBV2; j_gene: TRBJ2-7; CDR3aa: CASSLEGQGLIYEQYF; CDR3nt: TGTGCCAGCAGTTTAGAAGGACAGGGACTTATCTACGAGCAGTACTTC
d_gene: TRBD2; abundance: -; v_gene: TRBV7-2; j_gene: TRBJ2-7; CDR3aa: CASSPPGLASYEQYF; CDR3nt: TGTGCCAGCAGCCCCCCGGGACTAGCATCCTACGAGCAGTACTTC
d_gene: TRBD1; abundance: -; v_gene: TRBV5-1; j_gene: TRBJ1-6; CDR3aa: CASSLDRENSPLHF; CDR3nt: TGCGCCAGCAGCCTCGACAGGGAAAATTCACCCCTCCACTTT
d_gene: TRBD1; abundance: -; v_gene: TRBV20-1; j_gene: TRBJ2-3; CDR3aa: CSAGQGAYTDTQYF; CDR3nt: TGCAGTGCTGGACAGGGGGCCTACACAGATACGCAGTATTTT
d_gene: -; abundance: once; v_gene: TRBV6-5; j_gene: TRBJ1-2; CDR3aa: CASSYSNGTRLYGYTF; CDR3nt: TGTGCCAGCAGTTACTCGAACGGGACACGACTCTATGGCTACACCTTC
d_gene: TRBD2; abundance: -; v_gene: TRBV7-3; j_gene: TRBJ2-1; CDR3aa: CASTLAGGIGNEQFF; CDR3nt: TGTGCCAGCACCCTAGCGGGGGGGATAGGTAATGAGCAGTTCTTC
d_gene: TRBD2; abundance: -; v_gene: TRBV4-2; j_gene: TRBJ2-1; CDR3aa: CASSPQGGPSSYNEQFF; CDR3nt: TGTGCCAGCAGCCCGCAGGGAGGGCCGAGCTCCTACAATGAGCAGTTCTTC
d_gene: TRBD2; abundance: once; v_gene: TRBV2; j_gene: TRBJ2-1; CDR3aa: CASSGGGEIYNEQFF; CDR3nt: TGTGCCAGCAGTGGCGGGGGGGAGATCTACAATGAGCAGTTCTTC
d_gene: -; abundance: -; v_gene: TRBV12-3/TRBV12-4; j_gene: TRBJ2-3; CDR3aa: CASTRRRSSTDTQYF; CDR3nt: TGTGCCAGCACCCGGCGACGAAGTAGCACAGATACGCAGTATTTT
d_gene: -; abundance: few; v_gene: TRBV7-2; j_gene: TRBJ2-1; CDR3aa: CASSSRTGTRDEQFF; CDR3nt: TGTGCCAGCAGCTCTAGGACAGGGACTAGGGATGAGCAGTTCTTC